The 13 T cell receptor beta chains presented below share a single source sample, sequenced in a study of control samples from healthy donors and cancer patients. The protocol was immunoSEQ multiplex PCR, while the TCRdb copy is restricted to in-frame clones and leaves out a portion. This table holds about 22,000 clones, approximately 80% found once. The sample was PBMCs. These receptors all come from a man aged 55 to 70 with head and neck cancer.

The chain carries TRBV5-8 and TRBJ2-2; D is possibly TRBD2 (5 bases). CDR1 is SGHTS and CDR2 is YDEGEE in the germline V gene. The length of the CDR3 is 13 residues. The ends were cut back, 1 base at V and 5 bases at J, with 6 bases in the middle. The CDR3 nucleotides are TGTGCCAGCAGCTTGTGGGAGACCGGGGAGCTGTTTTTT. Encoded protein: CASSLWETGELFF.

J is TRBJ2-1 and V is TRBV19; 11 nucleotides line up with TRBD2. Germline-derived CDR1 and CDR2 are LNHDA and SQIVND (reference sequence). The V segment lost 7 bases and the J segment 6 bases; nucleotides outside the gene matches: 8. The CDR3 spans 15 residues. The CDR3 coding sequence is TGTGCCAGTAATCCCGGGACTAGCGGAGTCAATGAGCAGTTCTTC. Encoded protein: CASNPGTSGVNEQFF.

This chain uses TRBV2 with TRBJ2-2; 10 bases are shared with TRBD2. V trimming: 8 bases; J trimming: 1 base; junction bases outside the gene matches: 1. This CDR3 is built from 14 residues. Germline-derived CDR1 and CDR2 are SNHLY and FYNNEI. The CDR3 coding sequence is TGTGCCAGCGCTAGCGGGAGGAACACCGGGGAGCTGTTTTTT. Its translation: CASASGRNTGELFF.

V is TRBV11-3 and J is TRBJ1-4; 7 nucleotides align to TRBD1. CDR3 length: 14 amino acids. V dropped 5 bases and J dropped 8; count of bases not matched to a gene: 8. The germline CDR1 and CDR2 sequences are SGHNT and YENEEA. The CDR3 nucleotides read TGTGCCAGCAGCAGCCGACAGGGTGGGGAAAAACTGTTTTTT. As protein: CASSSRQGGEKLFF.

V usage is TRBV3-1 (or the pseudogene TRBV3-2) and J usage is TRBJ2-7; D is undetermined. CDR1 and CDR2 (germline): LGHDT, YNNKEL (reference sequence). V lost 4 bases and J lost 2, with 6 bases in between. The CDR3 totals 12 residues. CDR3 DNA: TGTGCCAGCAGCCCTACCCCCTACGAGCAGTACTTC. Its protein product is CASSPTPYEQYF.

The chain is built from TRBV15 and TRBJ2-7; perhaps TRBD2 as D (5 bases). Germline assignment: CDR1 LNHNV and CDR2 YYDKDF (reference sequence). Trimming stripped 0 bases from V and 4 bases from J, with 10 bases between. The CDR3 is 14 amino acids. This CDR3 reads CATSRDSGGYEQYF. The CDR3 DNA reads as TGTGCCACCAGCAGAGATTCTGGAGGTTACGAGCAGTACTTC.

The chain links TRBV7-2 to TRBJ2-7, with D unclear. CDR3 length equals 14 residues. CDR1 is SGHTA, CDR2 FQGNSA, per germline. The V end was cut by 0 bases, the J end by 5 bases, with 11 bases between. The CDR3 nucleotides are TGTGCCAGCAGCTTAGCCCCAGCCTGGGACGAGCAGTACTTC. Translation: CASSLAPAWDEQYF.

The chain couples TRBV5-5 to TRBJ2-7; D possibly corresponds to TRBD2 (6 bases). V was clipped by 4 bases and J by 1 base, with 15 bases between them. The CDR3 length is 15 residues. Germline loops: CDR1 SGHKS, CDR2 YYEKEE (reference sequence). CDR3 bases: TGTGCCAGCAGCCTCACATTGGGGGGTTCCTACGAGCAGTACTTC. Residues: CASSLTLGGSYEQYF.

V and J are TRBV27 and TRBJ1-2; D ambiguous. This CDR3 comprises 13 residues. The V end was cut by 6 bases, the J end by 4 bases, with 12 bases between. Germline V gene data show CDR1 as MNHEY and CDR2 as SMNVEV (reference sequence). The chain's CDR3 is CASRTYRAYGYTF. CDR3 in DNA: TGTGCCAGCAGGACCTACAGAGCCTATGGCTACACCTTC.

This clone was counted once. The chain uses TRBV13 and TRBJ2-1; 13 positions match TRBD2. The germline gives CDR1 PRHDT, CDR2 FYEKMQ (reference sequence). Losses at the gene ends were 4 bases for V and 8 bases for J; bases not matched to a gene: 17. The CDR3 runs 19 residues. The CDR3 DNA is TGTGCCAGCAGCTCAAGAATTGATCCGGGACTAGCGGGGAACCATGAGCAGTTCTTC. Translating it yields CASSSRIDPGLAGNHEQFF.

The CDR3 coding sequence is TGCGCCAGCAGCCAAGGTGGGGACAGGAACACTGAAGCTTTCTTT. The encoded protein is CASSQGGDRNTEAFF. The J gene is TRBJ1-1, the V gene TRBV4-1, with 7 bases that match TRBD1. The CDR3 length is 15 residues. Germline V gene lookup returns CDR1 MGHRA and CDR2 YSYEKL. J was trimmed by 1 base and V by 1 base; bases with no gene match: 3.

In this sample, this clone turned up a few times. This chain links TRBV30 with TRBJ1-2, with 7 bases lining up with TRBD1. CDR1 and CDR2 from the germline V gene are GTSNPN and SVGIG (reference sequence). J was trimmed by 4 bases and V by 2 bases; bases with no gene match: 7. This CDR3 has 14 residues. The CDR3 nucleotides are TGTGCCTGGAGTTACGAAGGGGGCGGCTATGGCTACACCTTC. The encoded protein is CAWSYEGGGYGYTF.

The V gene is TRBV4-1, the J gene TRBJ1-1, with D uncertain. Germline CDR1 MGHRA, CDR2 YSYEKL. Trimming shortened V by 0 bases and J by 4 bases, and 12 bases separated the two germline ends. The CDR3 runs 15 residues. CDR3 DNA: TGCGCCAGCAGCCAAGAAACGGGTCAAAGCACTGAAGCTTTCTTT. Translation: CASSQETGQSTEAFF.